The rows below give T cell receptor beta chains drawn from one sample of a study of regulatory T cells in long-lasting Graves disease. TCRdb itself ran the multiplex PCR reads through MiXCR, one entry per CDR3 protein. The data show over 300,000 distinct CDR3 sequences, around a fifth seen once. The sample was peripheral blood mononuclear cells (PBMCs), taken when the disease was refractory, from a patient treated with antithyroid drugs. All receptors derive from a female donor with Graves disease. Both conserved end residues are part of each CDR3. Each record gives: J gene, D gene, V gene, clone size, CDR3 protein, CDR3 DNA. The D gene is left open where the match is weak. Rows may omit the clone size; those that give it use once, few, many or a size class.

TRBJ2-7 TRBD1 TRBV11-3 - CASSPGQGSRYEQYF TGTGCCAGCAGCCCGGGACAGGGTAGTCGGTACGAGCAGTACTTC
TRBJ1-1 TRBD1 TRBV20-1 few CSASAGGGNTEAFF TGCAGTGCTAGTGCAGGGGGGGGGAACACTGAAGCTTTCTTT
TRBJ1-6 - TRBV20-1 - CSASESSYNSPLHF TGCAGTGCCTCAGAGAGCTCCTATAATTCACCCCTCCACTTT
TRBJ2-7 - TRBV7-2 few CASSLVASIGEQYF TGTGCCAGCAGCTTAGTAGCTAGCATCGGCGAGCAGTACTTC
TRBJ1-1 TRBD1 TRBV10-3 - CAIGGQGIGEAFF TGTGCCATCGGCGGACAGGGGATAGGTGAAGCTTTCTTT
TRBJ2-1 TRBD1 TRBV7-3 - CASSPGGRGRGGEQFF TGTGCCAGCAGCCCTGGGGGCAGGGGGCGAGGGGGTGAGCAGTTCTTC
TRBJ1-1 - TRBV29-1 few CSVDPGPTEAFF TGCAGCGTTGATCCGGGGCCCACTGAAGCTTTCTTT
TRBJ2-7 - TRBV28 many CASSSRRFHEQYF TGTGCCAGCAGTTCCCGGCGCTTCCACGAGCAGTACTTC
TRBJ1-2 TRBD1 TRBV6-1 many CASSHLPGTGVYGYTF TGTGCCAGCAGCCACCTCCCCGGGACAGGGGTCTATGGCTACACCTTC
TRBJ1-1 - TRBV6-2/TRBV6-3 many CASSVDTAMNTEAFF TGTGCCAGCAGTGTAGATACAGCCATGAACACTGAAGCTTTCTTT
TRBJ2-7 TRBD2 TRBV5-1 few CASSAFGTSGGARYEQYF TGCGCCAGCAGCGCGTTCGGGACTAGCGGGGGGGCGAGGTACGAGCAGTACTTC
TRBJ2-7 - TRBV5-1 few CASSPGSLAAYEQYF TGCGCCAGCAGCCCTGGGAGTCTTGCAGCCTACGAGCAGTACTTC
TRBJ2-2 - TRBV27 - CASSLHANTGELFF TGTGCCAGCAGTTTGCACGCGAACACCGGGGAGCTGTTTTTT
TRBJ2-4 - TRBV28 many CASSRGHIQYF TGTGCCAGCAGCCGGGGTCACATTCAGTACTTC
TRBJ2-5 TRBD1 TRBV9 many CASSLTGGETQYF TGTGCCAGCAGCCTTACAGGGGGCGAGACCCAGTACTTC
TRBJ2-7 - TRBV3-1 - CVSSQIDEQYF TGTGTCAGCAGCCAGATCGACGAGCAGTACTTC
TRBJ1-3 - TRBV11-2 - CASSLTFRSGYAGSTIYF TGTGCCAGCAGCTTAACATTCCGGTCGGGCTATGCCGGAAGCACCATATATTTT
TRBJ2-2 - TRBV14 few CASSHTNTGELFF TGTGCCAGCAGCCACACGAACACCGGGGAGCTGTTTTTT
TRBJ1-5 - TRBV6-1 many CASSAHNSNQPQHF TGTGCCAGCAGTGCCCATAATAGCAATCAGCCCCAGCATTTT
TRBJ1-1 - TRBV7-9 many CASSSPRSVQENTEAFF TGTGCCAGCAGCTCCCCAAGATCAGTTCAGGAAAACACTGAAGCTTTCTTT
TRBJ2-7 - TRBV28 many CASRRERWASVPSYEQYF TGTGCCAGCAGACGCGAAAGGTGGGCTAGCGTCCCCTCCTACGAGCAGTACTTC
TRBJ2-2 TRBD1 TRBV2 - CASSRTGGANTGELFF TGTGCCAGCAGTCGTACAGGGGGTGCGAACACCGGGGAGCTGTTTTTT
TRBJ2-3 TRBD2 TRBV27 many CASSTRLAGGTDTQYF TGTGCCAGCAGTACACGACTAGCGGGGGGAACAGATACGCAGTATTTT
TRBJ1-5 - TRBV6-1 many CASSPWQRLNQPQHF TGTGCCAGCAGTCCGTGGCAGAGACTCAATCAGCCCCAGCATTTT
TRBJ2-7 - TRBV27 - CASSEGLNYEQYF TGTGCCAGCAGTGAGGGACTCAACTACGAGCAGTACTTC
TRBJ2-5 TRBD2 TRBV7-2 - CASSIAGGIETQYF TGTGCCAGCAGCATAGCGGGAGGAATCGAGACCCAGTACTTC
TRBJ1-1 - TRBV12-3/TRBV12-4 - CASSLAGASAGAFF TGTGCTAGCAGTTTAGCAGGGGCAAGCGCTGGAGCTTTCTTT
TRBJ1-2 - TRBV6-1 many CASSNAEGDYGYTF TGTGCCAGCAGTAACGCAGAGGGGGACTATGGCTACACCTTC
TRBJ2-7 TRBD2 TRBV19 - CASRVRGGDYEQYF TGTGCCAGTAGGGTTCGGGGGGGAGACTACGAGCAGTACTTC
TRBJ2-2 TRBD2 TRBV20-1 few CSAGGTGELFF TGCAGTGCGGGGGGGACCGGGGAGCTGTTTTTT
TRBJ1-4 - TRBV27 many CASSLFRGEKLFF TGTGCCAGCAGTTTATTCAGGGGCGAAAAACTGTTTTTT
TRBJ1-1 - TRBV27 many CASSSLQGWDTEAFF TGTGCCAGCAGTTCCCTGCAGGGATGGGACACTGAAGCTTTCTTT
TRBJ1-1 - TRBV27 many CASGADLMNTEAFF TGTGCCAGCGGGGCAGACCTCATGAACACTGAAGCTTTCTTT
TRBJ1-5 - TRBV4-3 few CASSQALNNQPQHF TGCGCCAGCAGCCAAGCTTTAAACAATCAGCCCCAGCATTTT
TRBJ1-2 - TRBV19 - CASQASGVYGYTF TGTGCCAGCCAGGCATCAGGGGTCTATGGCTACACCTTC
TRBJ2-7 - TRBV5-5 - CASSLDFATTYRGQGTYEQYF TGTGCCAGCAGCTTGGATTTCGCGACGACGTATCGGGGGCAAGGGACCTACGAGCAGTACTTC
TRBJ1-6 - TRBV27 many CASSLFINSPLHF TGTGCCAGCAGCCTCTTCATCAATTCACCCCTCCACTTT
TRBJ1-1 TRBD1 TRBV27 few CASSVAFWTGNTEAFF TGTGCCAGCAGCGTCGCCTTCTGGACAGGGAACACTGAAGCTTTCTTT
TRBJ1-3 - TRBV24-1 few CATSDSEFGNTIYF TGTGCCACCAGTGATTCAGAGTTTGGAAACACCATATATTTT
TRBJ1-5 - TRBV5-8 - CASRVWRGPYSNQPQHF TGTGCCAGCAGGGTGTGGCGGGGGCCGTATAGCAATCAGCCCCAGCATTTT
TRBJ1-2 - TRBV5-4 few CASSPLGGGAYGYTF TGTGCCAGCAGCCCTCTGGGGGGGGGCGCTTACGGCTACACCTTC
TRBJ2-2 - TRBV2 many CASSEDMETGELFF TGTGCCAGCAGTGAAGACATGGAAACCGGGGAGCTGTTTTTT
TRBJ2-1 TRBD2 TRBV6-2/TRBV6-3 few CASSYLAGGYNEQFF TGTGCCAGCAGTTACCTAGCGGGGGGTTACAATGAGCAGTTCTTC
TRBJ1-5 TRBD1 TRBV6-1 many CASIPAGQGYNQPQHF TGTGCCAGCATCCCAGCGGGACAGGGCTACAATCAGCCCCAGCATTTT
TRBJ1-1 - TRBV3-1 many CASSQVRSSEAFF TGTGCCAGCAGCCAAGTCAGGTCCTCTGAAGCTTTCTTT
TRBJ2-5 - TRBV7-9 - CASSLGSGTPQETQYF TGTGCCAGCAGCTTAGGATCGGGGACCCCGCAAGAGACCCAGTACTTC
TRBJ2-3 TRBD1 TRBV6-1 few CASSGEGTGTTDTQYF TGTGCCAGCAGCGGAGAAGGGACAGGGACCACAGATACGCAGTATTTT
TRBJ2-7 - TRBV12-3/TRBV12-4 many CASIIIQGPSYEQYF TGTGCCAGCATTATAATACAGGGTCCCTCCTACGAGCAGTACTTC
TRBJ2-2 - TRBV25-1 few CASSPGVSAGELFF TGTGCCAGCAGTCCAGGGGTCTCAGCCGGGGAGCTGTTTTTT
TRBJ2-4 - TRBV20-1 many CSASGATKGQNIQYF TGCAGTGCGAGTGGGGCCACCAAGGGCCAAAACATTCAGTACTTC
TRBJ1-4 - TRBV3-1 many CASSQDIHPKGVRREKLFF TGTGCCAGCAGCCAAGATATCCATCCAAAAGGAGTCAGAAGGGAAAAACTGTTTTTT
TRBJ1-2 TRBD1 TRBV29-1 many CSADRGYGYTF TGCAGCGCCGACAGGGGGTATGGCTACACCTTC
TRBJ1-5 - TRBV20-1 - CSARMGEIQPQHF TGCAGTGCTAGGATGGGCGAAATTCAGCCCCAGCATTTT
TRBJ2-5 TRBD2 TRBV6-1 - CASSRLAENQETQYF TGTGCCAGCAGTAGACTAGCGGAAAACCAAGAGACCCAGTACTTC
TRBJ2-7 TRBD1 TRBV27 many CASTMGTGYEQYF TGTGCCAGCACCATGGGGACAGGGTACGAGCAGTACTTC
TRBJ1-1 - TRBV12-3/TRBV12-4 many CASSLRQGANTEAFF TGTGCCAGCAGTTTGAGGCAGGGAGCGAACACTGAAGCTTTCTTT
TRBJ1-2 - TRBV24-1 many CATSDRINYGYTF TGTGCCACCTCGGACAGAATTAACTATGGCTACACCTTC
TRBJ1-5 - TRBV6-1 many CASSESAYSNQPQHF TGTGCCAGCAGTGAAAGTGCCTATAGCAATCAGCCCCAGCATTTT
TRBJ1-5 TRBD1 TRBV6-1 few CASSPLGQGVERPQHF TGTGCCAGCAGCCCTCTGGGACAGGGGGTGGAACGGCCCCAGCATTTT
TRBJ1-5 - TRBV28 many CASSSGGNQPQHF TGTGCCAGCAGTTCGGGGGGCAATCAGCCCCAGCATTTT